This T cell receptor beta chain stems from a study of shared clonotypes between healthy human individuals. General study results and limits: Clonotypes not shared had lower generation probabilities than those common to all four donors. Genetic and exposure-history diversity was limited by the few donors.

In germline, CDR1 is SGHRS, CDR2 YFSETQ. This CDR3 comprises 17 residues. Trimming stripped 4 bases from V and 2 bases from J, with 20 bases between. This clone was observed a single time. What it recognizes is unknown. The table came from immunoSEQ multiplex PCR; TCRdb's copy has only in-frame clones and leaves some out. The sample has 700,000 or so clones, roughly 78% seen once. Sequences were obtained from memory CD4+ T cells sorted from blood. The subset is: CD45RA-negative fraction. The sequence came from a woman between 25 and 40 years old in good health. The gene calls are TRBV5-1 and TRBJ2-3, with D possibly being TRBD2 (5 bases). The CDR3 spells CASSVRRGLGATDTQYF. The CDR3 nucleotides read TGCGCCAGCAGCGTGAGGAGAGGGCTTGGTGCCACAGATACGCAGTATTTT.